This passage covers 21 T cell receptor beta chains from one sample sequenced in a study of blood T cell repertoires in COVID-19. Clones were read by immunoSEQ multiplex PCR, and TCRdb kept only the in-frame ones, dropping some. The profile shows about 170,000 clones, 82% of them singletons. Sequenced sample: peripheral blood. The receptors come from a woman aged 70 to 79 with acute or convalescent COVID-19.

This clone was counted a single time. The chain uses TRBV2 and TRBJ1-6, with 7 bases identical to TRBD1. CDR3 length: 14 residues. The V gene's germline CDR1 is SNHLY and CDR2 FYNNEI. After removal of 7 bases from V and 6 bases from J, the junction contained 6 bases not matched to a gene. CDR3 sequence reads: CASIPGTANSPLHF. CDR3 DNA sequence: TGTGCCAGCATCCCCGGGACAGCTAATTCACCCCTCCACTTT.

This sequence joins TRBV25-1 and TRBJ1-4; 7 bases fit TRBD1. The CDR3 is 15 residues long. After removal of 1 base from V and 7 bases from J, the junction contained 6 bases not matched to a gene. CDR1 and CDR2 (germline): MGHDK, SYGVNS. The CDR3 region is CASSELGQGGEKLFF. The DNA of the CDR3 is TGTGCCAGCAGTGAATTAGGGCAGGGGGGTGAAAAACTGTTTTTT.

This chain links TRBV4-3 with TRBJ1-1, with no clear D. Between the trimmed V and J ends, which lost 0 bases and 2 bases, there was a span of 7 bases. CDR3 length equals 14 residues. Germline V gives CDR1 LGHNA, CDR2 YSLEER. The CDR3 DNA is TGCGCCAGCAGCCAAGAAGCGAGAAACACTGAAGCTTTCTTT. Its protein is CASSQEARNTEAFF.

The chain is built from TRBV29-1 and TRBJ2-7; TRBD1 agrees at 8 bases. The J segment lost 2 bases and the V segment lost 1 base, leaving 1 base of the junction unmatched. The germline CDR1 and CDR2 sequences are SQVTM and ANQGSEA. The CDR3 runs 13 residues. For the CDR3, the DNA is TGCAGCGTTGAAGGGACAGGGACCTACGAGCAGTACTTC. Its translation is CSVEGTGTYEQYF.

The chain links TRBV7-8 to TRBJ2-7, with 10 bases lining up with TRBD2. The CDR3 covers 14 residues. The V and J ends lost 5 bases and 3 bases, in that order; junction bases with no gene match: 4. Germline V gene data show CDR1 as SGHVS and CDR2 as FQNEAQ. CDR3 nucleotide sequence: TGTGCCAGCAGCCCCCGGACTAGCGGCTACGAGCAGTACTTC. Amino acid sequence: CASSPRTSGYEQYF. The full variable domain, with the rest looked up from reference TRBV7-8 and TRBJ2-7, is GAGVSQSPRYKVAKRGQDVALRCDPISGHVSLFWYQQALGQGPEFLTYFQNEAQLDKSGLPSDRFFAERPEGSVSTLKIQRTQQEDSAVYLCASSPRTSGYEQYFGPGTRLTVT.

This chain links TRBV5-1 with TRBJ1-4; 8 positions match TRBD1. The CDR3 spans 13 residues. Trimming removed 6 bases from V and 5 bases from J; junction bases left unmatched: 3. Germline assignment: CDR1 SGHRS and CDR2 YFSETQ. The CDR3 DNA follows: TGCGCCAGCACGACAGGGGCAAATGAAAAACTGTTTTTT. The encoded protein is CASTTGANEKLFF.

The sample holds a few counts of this clone. V gene TRBV5-1 combines with J gene TRBJ2-7; TRBD2 aligns across 8 bases. This CDR3 is built from 15 residues. The junction had 7 bases not matched to a gene; V was cut back by 2 bases and J by 3 bases. The germline V gene has CDR1 SGHRS and CDR2 YFSETQ. The CDR3 DNA reads as TGCGCCAGCAGCTTCGAGGCTAGCGGGTACTACGAGCAGTACTTC. It yields the protein CASSFEASGYYEQYF.

J is TRBJ2-3 and V is TRBV5-8; 8 positions match TRBD2. The CDR3 totals 17 residues. Trimming at V came to 3 bases and at J to 1 base, leaving 10 bases not matched to a gene. The germline gives CDR1 SGHTS, CDR2 YDEGEE. DNA for the CDR3: TGTGCCAGCAGCTCTCATCACGGAGCGGGAGGCACAGATACGCAGTATTTT. This sequence encodes CASSSHHGAGGTDTQYF.

The chain couples TRBV27 to TRBJ2-3; TRBD2 aligns across 7 bases. J lost 6 bases, V lost 8 bases, and 11 bases had no gene match. The CDR3 totals 14 residues. Germline CDR1 reads MNHEY; CDR2 reads SMNVEV (reference sequence). CDR3 coding DNA: TGTGCCAGCCGAAACAACGGGGGGACCGATACGCAGTATTTT. It translates to CASRNNGGTDTQYF.

Concerning this clone itself: Sequence at one end of the junction differs from germline and may be a read error. The chain carries TRBV19 and TRBJ2-1; D is uncertain. Looked up from germline, CDR1 is LNHDA and CDR2 is SQIVND (reference sequence). CDR3 length: 12 amino acids. The CDR3 DNA reads TGTGCCAGTAGTGTCAGGATGAATGGGCAGTTCTTC. It is translated as CASSVRMNGQFF.

This clone was recorded only once. V gene TRBV19 combines with J gene TRBJ1-5, with 11 bases identical to TRBD1. This CDR3 comprises 15 residues. J gave up 0 bases and V 6 bases, and 1 base lay outside the gene matches. Germline-derived CDR1 and CDR2 are LNHDA and SQIVND (reference sequence). CDR3 sequence (DNA): TGTGCCAGTAGGGGACAGGGGGTTAGCAATCAGCCCCAGCATTTT. This codes for CASRGQGVSNQPQHF.

The gene calls are TRBV19 and TRBJ2-1; no reliable D call. V shed 4 bases and J shed 3 bases, with 10 bases lying between them. This CDR3 is 14 amino acids long. Looked up from germline, CDR1 is LNHDA and CDR2 is SQIVND (reference sequence). The CDR3 nucleotides read TGTGCCAGTAGTACCCCCGTCCTCTACAATGAGCAGTTCTTC. Its translation is CASSTPVLYNEQFF.

This clone has more than one count but fewer than ten. The rearrangement links TRBV9 to TRBJ1-1; the D is unclear. V was cut by 3 bases and J by 1 base, with 4 bases left in between. The germline V gene encodes CDR1 SGDLS and CDR2 YYNGEE. CDR3 length equals 12 residues. The CDR3 region is CASSAGNTEAFF. CDR3 DNA sequence: TGTGCCAGCAGCGCAGGGAACACTGAAGCTTTCTTT.

The J gene is TRBJ2-1, the V gene TRBV10-1; 7 bases are a match to TRBD2. With V trimmed by 8 bases and J by 2 bases, 6 bases remained unmatched. CDR1 is WNHNN, CDR2 SYGVQD, per germline (reference sequence). CDR3 size: 14 residues. The chain's CDR3 is CASGSGSTYNEQFF. CDR3 sequence (DNA): TGCGCCAGCGGTAGCGGGTCGACCTACAATGAGCAGTTCTTC.

V gene TRBV3-1 (or the pseudogene TRBV3-2) combines with J gene TRBJ2-3, with TRBD2 identical over 7 bases. J gave up 0 bases and V 4 bases, and 10 bases lay outside the gene matches. CDR1 and CDR2 from the germline V gene are LGHDT and YNNKEL (reference sequence). This CDR3 is built from 17 residues. CDR3 sequence (DNA): TGTGCCAGCAGCCCAAAACCCGGGACTAAAAGCACAGATACGCAGTATTTT. Protein product: CASSPKPGTKSTDTQYF.

The rearrangement uses TRBV4-1 and TRBJ2-3; D gene ambiguous. Germline V gene data show CDR1 as MGHRA and CDR2 as YSYEKL. The CDR3 covers 13 residues. The V end lost 4 bases, the J end lost 0 bases, and 5 bases lay between the germline ends. The CDR3 is CASSPYSTDTQYF. CDR3 in DNA: TGCGCCAGCAGCCCTTATAGCACAGATACGCAGTATTTT.

The chain couples TRBV4-1 to TRBJ2-7; possibly TRBD1 for D (5 bases). In germline, CDR1 is MGHRA, CDR2 YSYEKL. Trimming removed 1 base from V and 3 bases from J, with 19 bases in between. The CDR3 length is 17 residues. The CDR3 here is CASSQGSQGTSVYEQYF. The CDR3 DNA is TGCGCCAGCAGCCAAGGGTCCCAGGGCACCTCGGTCTACGAGCAGTACTTC.

This chain's CDR3 is CASSQAGTGGNEKLFF. DNA of the CDR3: TGCGCCAGCAGCCAAGCCGGGACAGGGGGGAATGAAAAACTGTTTTTT. V is TRBV4-3 and J is TRBJ1-4; TRBD1 aligns across 11 bases. Unmatched junction bases numbered 3, after V lost 1 base and J lost 5 bases. Germline V gives CDR1 LGHNA, CDR2 YSLEER. This CDR3 spans 16 amino acids.

This clone was seen once. The chain couples TRBV24-1 to TRBJ2-2; D is perhaps TRBD1 (5 bases). Per the germline V gene, CDR1 is KGHDR and CDR2 is SFDVKD. The V gene lost 4 bases and the J gene lost 1 base, with 9 bases spanning the gap. CDR3 length: 15 residues. CDR3 amino acids: CATSEVDRNTGELFF. CDR3 DNA: TGTGCCACCAGTGAGGTCGACAGGAACACCGGGGAGCTGTTTTTT.

This chain connects TRBV6-1 to TRBJ1-2, with 7 bases fitting TRBD1. Germline V lookup: CDR1 MNHNS, CDR2 SASEGT. The CDR3 consists of 16 residues. With 4 bases clipped from V and 4 bases from J, the junction kept 12 bases outside the gene matches. DNA of the CDR3: TGTGCCAGCAGTGCGGTCTGGGACAGCTCCCTCTATGGCTACACCTTC. Translated: CASSAVWDSSLYGYTF.

The J gene is TRBJ1-3, the V gene TRBV6-2 or TRBV6-3, with 12 bases lining up with TRBD1. The CDR3 is made up of 17 amino acids. Germline V lookup: CDR1 MNHEY, CDR2 SVGEGT. Trimming at V came to 5 bases and at J to 2 bases, leaving 7 bases not matched to a gene. This CDR3 reads CASSDRDRGRTGNTIYF. DNA for the CDR3: TGTGCCAGCAGTGACCGGGACAGGGGGCGAACTGGAAACACCATATATTTT.